Reported below is one T cell receptor (beta chain). What it binds is not known. Autoimmune disease history or systemic immunosuppression meant exclusion. Germline V gene data show CDR1 as SGHKS and CDR2 as YYEKEE (reference sequence). This CDR3 has 18 amino acids. V gave up 4 bases and J gave up 0 bases, with 20 bases separating them. Assay: immunoSEQ multiplex PCR; the TCRdb copy retains only in-frame clones and omits some. Of 74,000 or so clones listed, approximately 92% are singletons. The data were obtained in a study of OX40 agonist ivuxolimab in advanced cancers. Broader study findings: Low normalized T-cell clonal expansion was also seen in some nonresponders. Partly responding patients at 0.1-3.0 mg/kg showed some of the smallest clonal expansion. Both blood CD4+ and CD8+ T cells showed clonal growth by week 6 at 0.1 to 3.0 mg/kg.

The starting material was CD4+ or CD8+ T cells sorted from blood, obtained in a trial of the OX40 agonist ivuxolimab. This sequence was found in an adult with an advanced solid tumor such as melanoma, head and neck, liver or kidney cancer. This chain connects TRBV5-5 to TRBJ1-5; TRBD1 is a possible D gene (6 bases). CDR3 sequence: CASSPYAGEGGSNQPQHF. CDR3 in DNA: TGTGCCAGCAGCCCGTATGCCGGGGAGGGGGGTAGCAATCAGCCCCAGCATTTT.